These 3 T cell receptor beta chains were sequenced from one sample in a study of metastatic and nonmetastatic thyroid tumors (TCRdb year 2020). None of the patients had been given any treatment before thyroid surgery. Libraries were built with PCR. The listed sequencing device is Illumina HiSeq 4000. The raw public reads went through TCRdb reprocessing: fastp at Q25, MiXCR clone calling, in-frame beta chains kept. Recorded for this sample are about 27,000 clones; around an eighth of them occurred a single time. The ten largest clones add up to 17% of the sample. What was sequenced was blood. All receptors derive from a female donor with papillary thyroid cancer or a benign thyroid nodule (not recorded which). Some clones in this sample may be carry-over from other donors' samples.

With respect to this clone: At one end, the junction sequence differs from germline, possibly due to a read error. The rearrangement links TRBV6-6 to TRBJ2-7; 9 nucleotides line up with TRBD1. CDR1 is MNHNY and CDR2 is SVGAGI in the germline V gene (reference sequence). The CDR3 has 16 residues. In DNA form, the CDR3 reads TGTGCCAGCAGTTACTGGACAGGGGTTAGCTCCTACGGGCAGTACTTC. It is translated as CASSYWTGVSSYGQYF.

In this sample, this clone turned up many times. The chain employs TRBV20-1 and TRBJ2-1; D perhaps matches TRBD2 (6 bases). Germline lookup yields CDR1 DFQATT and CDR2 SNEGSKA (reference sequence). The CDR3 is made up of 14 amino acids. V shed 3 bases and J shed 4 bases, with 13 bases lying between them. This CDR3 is CSASLAELYNEQFF. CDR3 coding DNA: TGCAGTGCTAGCTTAGCGGAACTTTACAATGAGCAGTTCTTC.

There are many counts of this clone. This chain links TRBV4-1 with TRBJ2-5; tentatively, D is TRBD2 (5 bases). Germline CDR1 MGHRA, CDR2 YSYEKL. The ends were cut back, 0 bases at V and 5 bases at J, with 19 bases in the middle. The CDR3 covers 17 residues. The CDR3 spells CASSQDFTSGLRETQYF. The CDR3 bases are TGCGCCAGCAGCCAAGATTTTACGTCGGGATTGAGGGAGACCCAGTACTTC.